These T cell receptor beta chains were read from a single sample in a study of shared clonotypes between healthy human individuals. The assay was immunoSEQ multiplex PCR, and TCRdb's table has in-frame clones only and misses some. The sample includes 650,000 to 700,000 clones, 90% of them seen just once. Specimen: memory CD8+ T cells from PBMCs. All receptors derive from a man aged 18 to 30 in good health. Some clones in this sample may be carry-over from other donors' samples. The CDR3 runs from the conserved cysteine through the conserved F or W. D genes are given only for firm matches. Clone sizes are given selectively: once, few, many, or a class where the clone is expanded.

cdr3_length: 13; d_call: -; v_call: TRBV27; j_call: TRBJ2-7; clone_size: -; cdr3_nt: TGTGCCAGCAGTTTTAGGCTTGCCTACGAGCAGTACTTC; cdr3_aa: CASSFRLAYEQYF
cdr3_length: 19; d_call: TRBD2; v_call: TRBV7-8; j_call: TRBJ2-4; clone_size: once; cdr3_nt: TGTGCCAGCAGCTCCCGGGGAGCGGGAGGGCCAAAGGGCAAAAACATTCAGTACTTC; cdr3_aa: CASSSRGAGGPKGKNIQYF
cdr3_length: 15; d_call: -; v_call: TRBV7-9; j_call: TRBJ1-5; clone_size: -; cdr3_nt: TGTGCCAGCAGCCAGGGCGGGGAGTCGGATCAGCCCCAGCATTTT; cdr3_aa: CASSQGGESDQPQHF
cdr3_length: 13; d_call: -; v_call: TRBV19; j_call: TRBJ2-1; clone_size: -; cdr3_nt: TGTGCCAGTAGTATAGTCTCGGGCAATGAGCAGTTCTTC; cdr3_aa: CASSIVSGNEQFF
cdr3_length: 18; d_call: TRBD1; v_call: TRBV19; j_call: TRBJ1-3; clone_size: -; cdr3_nt: TGTGCCAGTAGGGACGCAAGGGGACAGCGGATCTCTGGAAACACCATATATTTT; cdr3_aa: CASRDARGQRISGNTIYF
cdr3_length: 13; d_call: TRBD1; v_call: TRBV27; j_call: TRBJ1-2; clone_size: -; cdr3_nt: TGTGCCAGCAGTGAACAGGGGGACTATGGCTACACCTTC; cdr3_aa: CASSEQGDYGYTF
cdr3_length: 15; d_call: -; v_call: TRBV7-9; j_call: TRBJ2-7; clone_size: -; cdr3_nt: TGTGCCAGCAGCTTAGCACGGGGGAGCGGGTACGAGCAGTACTTC; cdr3_aa: CASSLARGSGYEQYF
cdr3_length: 17; d_call: TRBD1; v_call: TRBV5-1; j_call: TRBJ1-1; clone_size: -; cdr3_nt: TGCGCCAGCAGCTTTACGACAGGGTCCCCACTAAACACTGAAGCTTTCTTT; cdr3_aa: CASSFTTGSPLNTEAFF
cdr3_length: 15; d_call: -; v_call: TRBV13; j_call: TRBJ2-2; clone_size: -; cdr3_nt: TGTGCCAGCAGCTCCTCCAGGGAAGGCACCGGGGAGCTGTTTTTT; cdr3_aa: CASSSSREGTGELFF
cdr3_length: 15; d_call: TRBD1; v_call: TRBV7-6; j_call: TRBJ1-2; clone_size: -; cdr3_nt: TGTGCCAGCAGCAGTGGGGGGACAGGGAGCTATGGCTACACCTTC; cdr3_aa: CASSSGGTGSYGYTF
cdr3_length: 13; d_call: -; v_call: TRBV7-9; j_call: TRBJ2-7; clone_size: -; cdr3_nt: TGTGCCAGCAGCACGGGACATTCGGACGAGCAGTACTTC; cdr3_aa: CASSTGHSDEQYF
cdr3_length: 13; d_call: -; v_call: TRBV7-2; j_call: TRBJ2-2; clone_size: -; cdr3_nt: TGTGCCAGCAGCTTGAGTTTAGTCGGGGAGCTGTTTTTT; cdr3_aa: CASSLSLVGELFF
cdr3_length: 15; d_call: TRBD2; v_call: TRBV19; j_call: TRBJ2-7; clone_size: -; cdr3_nt: TGTGCCAGTAGTATACGGACTAGCGTCTCCTACGAGCAGTACTTC; cdr3_aa: CASSIRTSVSYEQYF
cdr3_length: 16; d_call: -; v_call: TRBV7-2; j_call: TRBJ2-7; clone_size: -; cdr3_nt: TGTGCCAGCAGCTTAGGGGGGGTGGTGAGCTCCTACGAGCAGTACTTC; cdr3_aa: CASSLGGVVSSYEQYF
cdr3_length: 18; d_call: TRBD2; v_call: TRBV4-1; j_call: TRBJ2-3; clone_size: -; cdr3_nt: TGCGCCAGCAGCCATCTAGCTCGTAGCGGGAGGGTGGTGGATACGCAGTATTTT; cdr3_aa: CASSHLARSGRVVDTQYF
cdr3_length: 14; d_call: TRBD1; v_call: TRBV29-1; j_call: TRBJ1-2; clone_size: -; cdr3_nt: TGCAGCGTTCTTACAGGGGGCTTGGACTATGGCTACACCTTC; cdr3_aa: CSVLTGGLDYGYTF
cdr3_length: 18; d_call: TRBD1; v_call: TRBV7-9; j_call: TRBJ1-4; clone_size: -; cdr3_nt: TGTGCCAGCAGCACCGCCGCGGACAGGGAAGGGGCTAATGAAAAACTGTTTTTT; cdr3_aa: CASSTAADREGANEKLFF
cdr3_length: 14; d_call: TRBD1; v_call: TRBV27; j_call: TRBJ1-2; clone_size: few; cdr3_nt: TGTGCCAGCAGTCAGACAGGGACTGGCTATGGCTACACCTTC; cdr3_aa: CASSQTGTGYGYTF
cdr3_length: 17; d_call: TRBD1; v_call: TRBV27; j_call: TRBJ1-1; clone_size: -; cdr3_nt: TGTGCCAGCAGTTTGCGGCTATACAGGGGGATGAACACTGAAGCTTTCTTT; cdr3_aa: CASSLRLYRGMNTEAFF